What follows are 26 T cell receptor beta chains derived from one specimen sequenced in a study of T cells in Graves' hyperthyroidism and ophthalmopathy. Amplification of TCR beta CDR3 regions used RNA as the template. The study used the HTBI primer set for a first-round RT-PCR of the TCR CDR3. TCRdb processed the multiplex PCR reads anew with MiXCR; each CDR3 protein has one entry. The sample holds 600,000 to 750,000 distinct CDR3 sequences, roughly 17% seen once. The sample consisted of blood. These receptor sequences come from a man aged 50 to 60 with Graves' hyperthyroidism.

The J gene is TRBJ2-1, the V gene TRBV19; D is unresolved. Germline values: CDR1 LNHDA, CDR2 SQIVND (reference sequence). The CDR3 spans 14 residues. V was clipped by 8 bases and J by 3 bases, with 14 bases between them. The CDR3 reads CASAVSPDYNEQFF. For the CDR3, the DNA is TGTGCCAGTGCAGTATCGCCGGACTACAATGAGCAGTTCTTC.

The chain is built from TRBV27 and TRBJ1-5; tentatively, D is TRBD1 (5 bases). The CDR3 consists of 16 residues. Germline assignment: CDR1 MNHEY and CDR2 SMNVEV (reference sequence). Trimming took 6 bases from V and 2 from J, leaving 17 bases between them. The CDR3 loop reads CASRPQGTRRNQPQHF. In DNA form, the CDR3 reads TGTGCCAGCAGACCTCAAGGGACCCGCCGCAATCAGCCCCAGCATTTT.

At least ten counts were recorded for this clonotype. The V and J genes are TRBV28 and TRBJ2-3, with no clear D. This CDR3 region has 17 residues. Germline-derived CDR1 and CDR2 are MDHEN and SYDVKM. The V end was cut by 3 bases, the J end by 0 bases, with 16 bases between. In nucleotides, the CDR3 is TGTGCCAGCAGTTTGGGTCAGGTCTCCCATAGCACAGATACGCAGTATTTT. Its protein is CASSLGQVSHSTDTQYF.

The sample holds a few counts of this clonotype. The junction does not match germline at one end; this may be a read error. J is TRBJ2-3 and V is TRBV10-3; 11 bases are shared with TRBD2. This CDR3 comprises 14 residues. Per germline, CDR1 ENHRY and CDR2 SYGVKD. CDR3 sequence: CAISESTSGDTLYF. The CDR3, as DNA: TGTGCCATCAGTGAGTCGACTAGCGGGGATACGCTGTATTTT.

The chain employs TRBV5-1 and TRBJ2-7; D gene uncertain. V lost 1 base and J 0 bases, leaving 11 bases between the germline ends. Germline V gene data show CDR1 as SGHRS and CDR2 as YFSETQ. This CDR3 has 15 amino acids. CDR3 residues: CASSLTTRPSYEQYF. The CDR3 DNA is TGCGCCAGCAGCTTGACGACACGACCCTCCTACGAGCAGTACTTC.

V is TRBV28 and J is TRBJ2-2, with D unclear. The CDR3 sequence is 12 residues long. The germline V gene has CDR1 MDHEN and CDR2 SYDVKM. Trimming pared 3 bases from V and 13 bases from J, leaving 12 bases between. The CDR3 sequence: CASSLAGYGLFF. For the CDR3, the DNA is TGTGCCAGCAGTTTGGCAGGATACGGGCTGTTTTTT.

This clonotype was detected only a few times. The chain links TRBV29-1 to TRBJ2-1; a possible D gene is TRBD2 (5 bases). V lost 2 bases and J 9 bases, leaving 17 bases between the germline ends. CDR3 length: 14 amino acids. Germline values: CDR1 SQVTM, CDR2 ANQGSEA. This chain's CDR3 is CSVESRGLGGEQFF. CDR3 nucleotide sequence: TGCAGCGTTGAATCCCGCGGGTTAGGAGGTGAGCAGTTCTTC.

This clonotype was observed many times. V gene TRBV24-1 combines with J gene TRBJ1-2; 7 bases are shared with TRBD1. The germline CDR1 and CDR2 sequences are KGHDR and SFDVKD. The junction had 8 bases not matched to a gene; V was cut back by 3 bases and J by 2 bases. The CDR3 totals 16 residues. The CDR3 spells CATSDAGTASNYGYTF. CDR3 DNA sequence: TGTGCCACCAGTGATGCCGGGACAGCGTCGAACTATGGCTACACCTTC.

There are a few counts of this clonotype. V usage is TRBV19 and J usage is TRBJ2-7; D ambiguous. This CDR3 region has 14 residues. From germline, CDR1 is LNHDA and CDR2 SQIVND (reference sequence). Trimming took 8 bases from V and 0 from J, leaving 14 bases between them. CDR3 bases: TGTGCCAGTCGCTGGGATTTTAGCTCCTACGAGCAGTACTTC. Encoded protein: CASRWDFSSYEQYF.

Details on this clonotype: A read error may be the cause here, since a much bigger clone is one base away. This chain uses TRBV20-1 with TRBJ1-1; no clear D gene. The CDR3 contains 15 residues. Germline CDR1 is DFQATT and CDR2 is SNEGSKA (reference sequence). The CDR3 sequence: CSARAPPGRNTGAFF. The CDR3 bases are TGCAGTGCTAGAGCCCCTCCCGGGAGGAACACTGGAGCTTTCTTT.

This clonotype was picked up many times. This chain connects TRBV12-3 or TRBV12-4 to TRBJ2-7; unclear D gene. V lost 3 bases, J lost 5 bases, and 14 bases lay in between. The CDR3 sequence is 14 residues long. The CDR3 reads CASSFVGLTNEQYF. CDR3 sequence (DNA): TGTGCCAGCAGTTTTGTGGGATTAACCAACGAGCAGTACTTC.

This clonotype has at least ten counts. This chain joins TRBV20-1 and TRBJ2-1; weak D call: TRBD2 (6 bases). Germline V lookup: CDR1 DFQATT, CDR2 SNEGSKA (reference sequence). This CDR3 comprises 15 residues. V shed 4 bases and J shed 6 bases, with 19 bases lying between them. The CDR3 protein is CSAIPFNGGGNEQFF. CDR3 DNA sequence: TGCAGTGCTATCCCGTTTAACGGGGGAGGCAATGAGCAGTTCTTC.

Written as DNA, the CDR3 is TGTGCCAGTGAAGGGGACAGGGACCTCGGGCAGTACTTC. Its translation is CASEGDRDLGQYF. The rearrangement joins TRBV19 to TRBJ2-7; 9 nucleotides match TRBD1. The CDR3 length is 13 residues. After removal of 8 bases from V and 9 bases from J, the junction contained 11 bases not matched to a gene. The germline V gene has CDR1 LNHDA and CDR2 SQIVND (reference sequence).

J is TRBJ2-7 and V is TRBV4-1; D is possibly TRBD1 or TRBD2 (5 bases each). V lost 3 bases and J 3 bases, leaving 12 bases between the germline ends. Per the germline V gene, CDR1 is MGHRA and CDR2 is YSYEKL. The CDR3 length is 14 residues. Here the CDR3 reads CASSHGTASYEQYF. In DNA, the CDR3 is TGCGCCAGCAGCCACGGGACGGCAAGCTACGAGCAGTACTTC.

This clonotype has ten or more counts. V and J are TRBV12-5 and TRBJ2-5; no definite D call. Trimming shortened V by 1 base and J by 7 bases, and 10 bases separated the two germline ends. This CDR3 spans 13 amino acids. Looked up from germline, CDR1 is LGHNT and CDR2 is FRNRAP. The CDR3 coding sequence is TGTGCTAGTGGTTTGGCTGAGGTCGGGACCCAGTACTTC. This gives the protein CASGLAEVGTQYF.

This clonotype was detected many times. The CDR3 here is CASSLGGQGGDTQYF. The CDR3 coding sequence is TGTGCCAGCAGTTTAGGGGGACAGGGAGGAGATACGCAGTATTTT. The V and J genes are TRBV28 and TRBJ2-3, with TRBD1 identical over 9 bases. The CDR3 covers 15 residues. Trimming at V came to 2 bases and at J to 5 bases, leaving 5 bases not matched to a gene. The V gene's germline CDR1 is MDHEN and CDR2 SYDVKM.

The CDR3 sequence: CASSLESSVTQPQHF. CDR3 sequence (DNA): TGTGCCAGCAGCTTAGAAAGTTCAGTAACCCAGCCCCAGCATTTT. This chain uses TRBV7-2 with TRBJ1-5; no reliable D call. This CDR3 region has 15 residues. Germline V gives CDR1 SGHTA, CDR2 FQGNSA. The V and J ends lost 1 base and 7 bases respectively, with 14 bases between them.

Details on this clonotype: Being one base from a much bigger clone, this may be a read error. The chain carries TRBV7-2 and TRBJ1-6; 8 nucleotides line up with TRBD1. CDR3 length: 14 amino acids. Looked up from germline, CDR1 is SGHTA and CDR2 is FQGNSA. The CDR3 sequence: CAGRLWTGQSPLHF. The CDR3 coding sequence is TGTGCCGGCAGACTTTGGACAGGGCAATCACCCCTCCACTTT.

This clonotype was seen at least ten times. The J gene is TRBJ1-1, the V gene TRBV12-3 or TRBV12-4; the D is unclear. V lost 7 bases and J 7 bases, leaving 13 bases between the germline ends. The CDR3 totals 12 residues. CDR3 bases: TGTGCCAGCACACACACGGCTAATGAAGCTTTCTTT. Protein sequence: CASTHTANEAFF.

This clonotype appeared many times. The chain's CDR3 is CATSGKAGTYEQYF. In nucleotides, the CDR3 is TGTGCCACCAGCGGAAAAGCGGGAACATACGAGCAGTACTTC. This rearrangement joins TRBV15 to TRBJ2-7, with 7 bases that match TRBD2. The CDR3 length is 14 residues. After removal of 5 bases from V and 4 bases from J, the junction contained 8 bases not matched to a gene. Germline CDR1 is LNHNV and CDR2 is YYDKDF (reference sequence).

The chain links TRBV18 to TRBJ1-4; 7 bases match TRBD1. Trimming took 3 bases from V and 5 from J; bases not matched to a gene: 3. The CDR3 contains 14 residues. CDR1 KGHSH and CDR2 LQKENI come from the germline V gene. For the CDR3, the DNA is TGTGCCAGCTCACCCCGGGACAGAAATGAAAAACTGTTTTTT. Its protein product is CASSPRDRNEKLFF.

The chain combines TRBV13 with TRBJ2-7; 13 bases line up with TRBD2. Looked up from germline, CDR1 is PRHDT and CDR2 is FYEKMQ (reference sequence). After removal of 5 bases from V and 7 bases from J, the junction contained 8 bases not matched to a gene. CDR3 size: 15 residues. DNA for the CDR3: TGTGCCAGCAGCCCAGGACTAGCGGGAGCGCGTGAGCAGTACTTC. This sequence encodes CASSPGLAGAREQYF. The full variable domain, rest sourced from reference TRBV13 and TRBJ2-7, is AAGVIQSPRHLIKEKRETATLKCYPIPRHDTVYWYQQGPGQDPQFLISFYEKMQSDKGSIPDRFSAQQFSDYHSELNMSSLELGDSALYFCASSPGLAGAREQYFGPGTRLTVT.

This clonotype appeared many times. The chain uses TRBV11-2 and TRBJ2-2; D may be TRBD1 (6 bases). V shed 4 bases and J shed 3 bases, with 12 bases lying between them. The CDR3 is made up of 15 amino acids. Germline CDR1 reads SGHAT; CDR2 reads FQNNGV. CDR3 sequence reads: CASSSLDSYTGELFF. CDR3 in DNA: TGTGCCAGCAGCTCCTTGGACAGCTACACCGGGGAGCTGTTTTTT. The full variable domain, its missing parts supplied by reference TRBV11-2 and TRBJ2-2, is EAGVAQSPRYKIIEKRQSVAFWCNPISGHATLYWYQQILGQGPKLLIQFQNNGVVDDSQLPKDRFSAERLKGVDSTLKIQPAKLEDSAVYLCASSSLDSYTGELFFGEGSRLTVL.

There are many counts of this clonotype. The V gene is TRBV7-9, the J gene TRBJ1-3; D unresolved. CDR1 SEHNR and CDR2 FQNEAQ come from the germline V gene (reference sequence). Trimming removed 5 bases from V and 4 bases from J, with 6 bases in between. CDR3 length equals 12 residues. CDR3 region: CASSPAGNTIYF. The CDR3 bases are TGTGCCAGCAGCCCTGCAGGAAACACCATATATTTT.

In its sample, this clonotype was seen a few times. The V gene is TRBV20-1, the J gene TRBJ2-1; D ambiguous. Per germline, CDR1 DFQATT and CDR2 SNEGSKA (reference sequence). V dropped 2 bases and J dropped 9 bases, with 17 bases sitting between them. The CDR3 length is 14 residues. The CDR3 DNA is TGCAGTGCTAGAATGGGCCCTTTGGATGGTGAGCAGTTCTTC. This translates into CSARMGPLDGEQFF.

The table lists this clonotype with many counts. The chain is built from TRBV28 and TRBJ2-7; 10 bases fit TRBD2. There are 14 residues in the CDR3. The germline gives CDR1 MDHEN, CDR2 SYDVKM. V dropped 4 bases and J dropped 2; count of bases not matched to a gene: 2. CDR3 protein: CASSSSGSPYEQYF. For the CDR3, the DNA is TGTGCCAGCAGTTCTAGCGGGAGTCCCTACGAGCAGTACTTC.